This T cell receptor (beta chain) was identified during a study of T cells in Graves' hyperthyroidism and ophthalmopathy. On the study more broadly: The blood sample was taken at first diagnosis, before treatment began.

This clonotype occurred a few times. Patients with ophthalmopathy all had a Clinical Activity Score of at least 3, a NOSPECS grade of at least 4 and duration under 3 months. Researchers barred patients who had uncontrolled infection, other autoimmune disease, pregnancy or lactation. Thyroid ultrasound, orbital computed tomography, clinical symptoms, and serum thyroxine and TRAb underpinned diagnoses. RNA transcripts served as the template for amplifying TCR beta CDR3 regions. TCR CDR3 regions were first amplified by RT-PCR with HTBI primers. TCRdb processed the multiplex PCR reads anew with MiXCR; each CDR3 protein has one entry. The data contain approximately 610,000 distinct CDR3 sequences, over 12% of them seen just once; the ten biggest clones take up about 3.9%. The CDR3 loop spans 16 amino acids. Germline-derived CDR1 and CDR2 are SGDLS and YYNGEE. V was cut by 4 bases and J by 0 bases, with 14 bases left in between.

Sequenced input: blood. This receptor was taken from a woman between 40 and 55 years old with Graves' ophthalmopathy. The chain combines TRBV9 with TRBJ1-3; no definite D call. CDR3 region: CASSPTSDSSGNTIYF. The CDR3 DNA reads TGTGCCAGCAGCCCGACATCCGATAGCTCTGGAAACACCATATATTTT.